The rows below give T cell receptor beta chains drawn from one sample of a study of shared clonotypes between healthy human individuals. The method was immunoSEQ multiplex PCR; TCRdb's version includes in-frame clones alone and lacks a portion of them. The sample records some 1,100,000 clones, more than 75% being singletons. The sequenced sample consisted of memory CD4+ T cells from PBMCs. All receptors come from a man younger than 35 in good health. Some clones in this sample may be carry-over from other donors' samples. CDR3s include the opening cysteine and the closing phenylalanine or tryptophan. The D gene is left open where the match is weak.

D,V,J,CDR3
NA,TRBV5-1,TRBJ1-4,CASSPGGRFEKLFF
NA,TRBV7-9,TRBJ1-3,CASSSQGLFSGNTIYF
NA,TRBV7-9,TRBJ1-2,CASSLGSGGMVYGYTF
TRBD2,TRBV30,TRBJ2-1,CAWSKGGRRAFF
NA,TRBV5-4,TRBJ1-1,CASSVGPNTEAFF
NA,TRBV5-4,TRBJ2-1,CASSPTRLASYNEQFF
NA,TRBV27,TRBJ2-1,CASSSAFDGGEQFF
TRBD2,TRBV19,TRBJ2-1,CASRSGLDYNEQFF
TRBD2,TRBV28,TRBJ2-2,CASSLPGDYTRTAGELFF
TRBD1,TRBV7-2,TRBJ1-1,CASSLAGGYTEAFF
TRBD1,TRBV4-2,TRBJ2-5,CASSQDPHGQGEETQYF
TRBD2,TRBV27,TRBJ2-7,CASSLAGLAGGREQYF
TRBD2,TRBV5-1,TRBJ2-1,CASSGGGPYNEQFF
NA,TRBV27,TRBJ2-2,CASSRAGATGELFF
NA,TRBV5-6,TRBJ1-4,CASSVISTNEKLFF
NA,TRBV6-5,TRBJ1-3,CASSSLGRPGNTIYF
NA,TRBV28,TRBJ1-2,CASSFLPRGYTF
TRBD1,TRBV19,TRBJ2-7,CASSTTGTGRYEQYF
NA,TRBV27,TRBJ1-1,CASSRSPTGGRRAFF
NA,TRBV18,TRBJ1-1,CASSPRDSLNTEAFF
NA,TRBV5-1,TRBJ2-1,CASSGRGDEQFF
NA,TRBV5-4,TRBJ2-1,CASSLGQGSYNEQFF
NA,TRBV18,TRBJ2-7,CASSPLGRSYEQYF
TRBD2,TRBV7-2,TRBJ2-7,CASSWTSGAYEQYF
TRBD1,TRBV18,TRBJ1-3,CASSVQGIGAGNTIYF
NA,TRBV11-2,TRBJ2-1,CASSLSRYAGEQFF
TRBD1,TRBV7-2,TRBJ2-3,CASSLVGNQGADTQYF
TRBD2,TRBV7-3,TRBJ2-1,CASSRTSGSEGEQFF
NA,TRBV5-1,TRBJ1-1,CASSPDSRYTEAFF
TRBD1,TRBV4-1,TRBJ2-5,CASSQSTGDQETQYF
NA,TRBV2,TRBJ2-7,CASSGTAPYEQYF
NA,TRBV7-2,TRBJ2-4,CASSLVPTSAKNIQYF
TRBD1,TRBV7-2,TRBJ1-5,CASSLRTGVSNQPQHF
NA,TRBV19,TRBJ1-2,CASSARGYSYTF
TRBD1,TRBV5-6,TRBJ2-7,CASSGYGQGSSEQYF
TRBD1,TRBV28,TRBJ1-5,CASTQRTGGWQPQHF
NA,TRBV21-1,TRBJ2-2,CASSPGTGDTGELFF
NA,TRBV2,TRBJ1-2,CASSERQESYGYTF
NA,TRBV19,TRBJ1-5,CASSPRLTAEDQPQHF
NA,TRBV22-1,TRBJ2-1,CPGSAPKSDPPRRYNEQFF
TRBD2,TRBV19,TRBJ2-1,CASSDRTSGSSNEQFF
NA,TRBV18,TRBJ1-2,CASSPRPGDNYGYTF
TRBD1,TRBV27,TRBJ2-6,CASSPWGGQGETF
NA,TRBV19,TRBJ2-7,CASQDRVTSYEQYF
NA,TRBV28,TRBJ2-5,CASSFIAEETQYF